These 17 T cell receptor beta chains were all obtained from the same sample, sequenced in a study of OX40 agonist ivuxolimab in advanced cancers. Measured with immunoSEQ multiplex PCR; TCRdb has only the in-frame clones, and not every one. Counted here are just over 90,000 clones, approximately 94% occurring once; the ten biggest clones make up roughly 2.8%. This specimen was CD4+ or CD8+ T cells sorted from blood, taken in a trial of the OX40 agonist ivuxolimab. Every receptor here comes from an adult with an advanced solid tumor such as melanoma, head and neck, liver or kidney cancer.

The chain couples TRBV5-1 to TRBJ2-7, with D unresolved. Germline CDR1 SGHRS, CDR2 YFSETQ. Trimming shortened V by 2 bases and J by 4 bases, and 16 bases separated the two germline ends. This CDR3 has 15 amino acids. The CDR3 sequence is CASSFEGDTIYEQYF. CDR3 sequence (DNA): TGCGCCAGCAGCTTTGAAGGAGACACGATTTACGAGCAGTACTTC. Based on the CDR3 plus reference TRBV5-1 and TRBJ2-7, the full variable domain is KAGVTQTPRYLIKTRGQQVTLSCSPISGHRSVSWYQQTPGQGLQFLFEYFSETQRNKGNFPGRFSGRQFSNSRSEMNVSTLELGDSALYLCASSFEGDTIYEQYFGPGTRLTVT.

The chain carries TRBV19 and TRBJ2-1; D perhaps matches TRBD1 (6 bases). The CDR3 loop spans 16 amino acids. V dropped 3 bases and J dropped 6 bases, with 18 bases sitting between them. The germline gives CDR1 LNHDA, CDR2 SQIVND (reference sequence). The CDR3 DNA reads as TGTGCCAGTAGTATCAAAGGGCTACAGGGATTCAATGAGCAGTTCTTC. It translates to CASSIKGLQGFNEQFF.

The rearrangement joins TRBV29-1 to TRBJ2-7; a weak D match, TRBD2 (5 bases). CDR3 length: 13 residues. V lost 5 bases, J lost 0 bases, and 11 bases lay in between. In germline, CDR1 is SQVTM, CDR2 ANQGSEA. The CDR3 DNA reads TGCAGCGTTCTGACCGGGGTCTCCTACGAGCAGTACTTC. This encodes CSVLTGVSYEQYF.

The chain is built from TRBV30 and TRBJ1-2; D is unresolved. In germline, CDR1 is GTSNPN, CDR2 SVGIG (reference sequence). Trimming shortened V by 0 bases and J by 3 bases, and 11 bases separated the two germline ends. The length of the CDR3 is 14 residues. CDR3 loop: CAWSVLGMDYGYTF. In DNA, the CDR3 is TGTGCCTGGAGTGTACTTGGGATGGACTATGGCTACACCTTC.

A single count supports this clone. The CDR3 nucleotides are TGTGCCAGCAGCTTCTTAGCGGGAGGCCTAGATGAGCAGTTCTTC. This gives the protein CASSFLAGGLDEQFF. The rearrangement joins TRBV7-9 to TRBJ2-1; 10 nucleotides agree with TRBD2. V was clipped by 3 bases and J by 8 bases; unmatched bases: 7. CDR1 is SEHNR and CDR2 is FQNEAQ in the germline V gene (reference sequence). This CDR3 comprises 15 residues. Full variable domain (rest looked up from reference TRBV7-9 and TRBJ2-1): DTGVSQNPRHKITKRGQNVTFRCDPISEHNRLYWYRQTLGQGPEFLTYFQNEAQLEKSRLLSDRFSAERPKGSFSTLEIQRTEQGDSAMYLCASSFLAGGLDEQFFGPGTRLTVL.

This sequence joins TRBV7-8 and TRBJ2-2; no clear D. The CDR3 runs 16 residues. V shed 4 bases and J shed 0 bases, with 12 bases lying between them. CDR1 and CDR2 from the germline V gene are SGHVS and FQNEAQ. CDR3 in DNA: TGTGCCAGCAGCTCCAGACGGTACTCGAACACCGGGGAGCTGTTTTTT. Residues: CASSSRRYSNTGELFF.

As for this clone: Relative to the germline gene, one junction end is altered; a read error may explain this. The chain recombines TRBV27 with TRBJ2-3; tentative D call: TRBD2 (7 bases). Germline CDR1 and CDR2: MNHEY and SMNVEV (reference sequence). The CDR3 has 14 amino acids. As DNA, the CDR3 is TGTGTCAGCAGTTTTGGGGGGGCCATAGATACGCAGTATTTT. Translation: CVSSFGGAIDTQYF.

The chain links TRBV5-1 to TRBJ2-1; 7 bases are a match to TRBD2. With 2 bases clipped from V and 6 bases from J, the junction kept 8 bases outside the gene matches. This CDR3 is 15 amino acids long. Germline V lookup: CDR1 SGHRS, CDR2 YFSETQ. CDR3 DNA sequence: TGCGCCAGCAGCTTTTGGGAGGGGCTGGTCAATGAGCAGTTCTTC. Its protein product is CASSFWEGLVNEQFF. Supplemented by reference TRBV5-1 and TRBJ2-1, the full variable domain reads KAGVTQTPRYLIKTRGQQVTLSCSPISGHRSVSWYQQTPGQGLQFLFEYFSETQRNKGNFPGRFSGRQFSNSRSEMNVSTLELGDSALYLCASSFWEGLVNEQFFGPGTRLTVL.

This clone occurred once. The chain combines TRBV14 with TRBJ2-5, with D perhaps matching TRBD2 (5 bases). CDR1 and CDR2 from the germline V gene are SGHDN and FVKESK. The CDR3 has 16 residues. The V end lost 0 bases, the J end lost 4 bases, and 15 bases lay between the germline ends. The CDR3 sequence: CASSQDLPSKRETQYF. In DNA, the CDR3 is TGTGCCAGCAGCCAAGATCTCCCTAGCAAGAGAGAGACCCAGTACTTC.

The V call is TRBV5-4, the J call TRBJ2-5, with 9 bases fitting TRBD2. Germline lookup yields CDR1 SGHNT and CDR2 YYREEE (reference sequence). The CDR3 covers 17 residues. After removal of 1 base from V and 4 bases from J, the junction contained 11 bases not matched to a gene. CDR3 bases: TGTGCCAGCAGCTTGCTTGGTAGCGGGAGAAGTCGAGAGACCCAGTACTTC. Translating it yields CASSLLGSGRSRETQYF. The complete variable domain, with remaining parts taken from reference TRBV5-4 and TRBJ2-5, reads ETGVTQSPTHLIKTRGQQVTLRCSSQSGHNTVSWYQQALGQGPQFIFQYYREEENGRGNFPPRFSGLQFPNYSSELNVNALELDDSALYLCASSLLGSGRSRETQYFGPGTRLLVL.

CDR3 region: CASSLERSYEQYF. The CDR3 DNA is TGTGCCAGCAGCTTGGAGCGTTCCTACGAGCAGTACTTC. The chain has TRBV5-4 and TRBJ2-5; D unclear. The J call is doubtful: the DNA matches TRBJ2-7 better. The CDR3 loop spans 13 amino acids. The germline V gene has CDR1 SGHNT and CDR2 YYREEE (reference sequence).

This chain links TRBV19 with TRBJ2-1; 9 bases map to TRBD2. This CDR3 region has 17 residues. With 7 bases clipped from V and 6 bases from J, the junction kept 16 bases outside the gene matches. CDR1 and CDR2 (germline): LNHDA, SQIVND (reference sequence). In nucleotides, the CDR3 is TGTGCCAGTAATTTGGGGACTAGCTCCTCGATCGTCAATGAGCAGTTCTTC. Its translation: CASNLGTSSSIVNEQFF.

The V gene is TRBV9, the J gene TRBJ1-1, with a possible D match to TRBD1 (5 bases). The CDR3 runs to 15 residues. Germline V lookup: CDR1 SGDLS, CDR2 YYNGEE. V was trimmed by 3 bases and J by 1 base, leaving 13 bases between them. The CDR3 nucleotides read TGTGCCAGCAGCGGGGGGTTCGGGGCGAACACTGAAGCTTTCTTT. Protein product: CASSGGFGANTEAFF.

CDR3 nucleotide sequence: TGTGCCAGCAGTTCGGCGGTCAGGGGTGGCTACACCTTC. Translated, it gives CASSSAVRGGYTF. This sequence joins TRBV27 and TRBJ1-2; D possibly corresponds to TRBD1 (6 bases). V gave up 4 bases and J gave up 7 bases, with 13 bases separating them. CDR1 is MNHEY and CDR2 is SMNVEV in the germline V gene (reference sequence). The CDR3 consists of 13 residues.

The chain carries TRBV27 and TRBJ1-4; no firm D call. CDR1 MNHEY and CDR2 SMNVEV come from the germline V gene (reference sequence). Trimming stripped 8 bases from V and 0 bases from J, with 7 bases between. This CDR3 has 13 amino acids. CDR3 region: CASGSSTNEKLFF. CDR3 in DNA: TGTGCCAGCGGCTCTTCAACTAATGAAAAACTGTTTTTT.

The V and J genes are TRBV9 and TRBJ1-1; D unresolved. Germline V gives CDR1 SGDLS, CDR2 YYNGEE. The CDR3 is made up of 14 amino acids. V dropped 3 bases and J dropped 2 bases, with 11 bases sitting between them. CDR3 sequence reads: CASSAPTGNTEAFF. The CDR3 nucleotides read TGTGCCAGCAGCGCACCGACCGGAAACACTGAAGCTTTCTTT.

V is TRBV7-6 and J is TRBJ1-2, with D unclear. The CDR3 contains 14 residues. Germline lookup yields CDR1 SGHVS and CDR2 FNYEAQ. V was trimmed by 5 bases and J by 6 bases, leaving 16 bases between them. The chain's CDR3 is CASSPRTLGHGYTF. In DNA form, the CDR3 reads TGTGCCAGCAGCCCAAGGACCCTAGGGCATGGCTACACCTTC.